These T cell receptor beta chains were read from a single sample in a study of blood T cell repertoires in COVID-19. This table comes from immunoSEQ multiplex PCR, and its TCRdb copy is limited to in-frame clones, with some not included. In the table there are about 100,000 clones, around nine tenths of which are singletons. Specimen: peripheral blood. The receptors were sampled from a human donor in a cohort sampled during active COVID-19. Both conserved end residues are part of each CDR3. The order of the fields is D gene, V gene, J gene, clone size, CDR3 protein, CDR3 DNA. The D gene is left open where the match is weak. Clone size is stated in some rows and not others, as once, few, many or a class when expanded.

D gene: -
V gene: TRBV3-1/TRBV3-2
J gene: TRBJ2-7
clone size: -
CDR3 protein: CASSSILGWEQYF
CDR3 DNA: TGTGCCAGCAGCTCAATACTAGGATGGGAGCAGTACTTC

D gene: TRBD1
V gene: TRBV18
J gene: TRBJ1-4
clone size: -
CDR3 protein: CASSPFQLQGAGEKLFF
CDR3 DNA: TGTGCCAGCTCTCCGTTCCAGCTGCAGGGGGCAGGAGAAAAACTGTTTTTT

D gene: -
V gene: TRBV11-2
J gene: TRBJ2-1
clone size: -
CDR3 protein: CASSSGRDEQFF
CDR3 DNA: TGTGCCAGCAGTTCCGGCCGGGATGAGCAGTTCTTC

D gene: TRBD1
V gene: TRBV5-6
J gene: TRBJ1-2
clone size: -
CDR3 protein: CASSSDPGQSYGYTF
CDR3 DNA: TGTGCCAGCAGCTCAGATCCGGGACAGAGCTATGGCTACACCTTC

D gene: TRBD1
V gene: TRBV7-3
J gene: TRBJ2-5
clone size: -
CDR3 protein: CASSKGATGETQYF
CDR3 DNA: TGTGCCAGCTCCAAGGGGGCAACCGGGGAGACCCAGTACTTC

D gene: -
V gene: TRBV4-1
J gene: TRBJ2-7
clone size: -
CDR3 protein: CASSRGSSPGYEQYF
CDR3 DNA: TGCGCCAGCAGCCGAGGATCTTCGCCCGGCTACGAGCAGTACTTC

D gene: TRBD1
V gene: TRBV7-9
J gene: TRBJ2-7
clone size: once
CDR3 protein: CASSAGTALRWQYF
CDR3 DNA: TGTGCCAGCAGCGCCGGGACAGCACTACGATGGCAGTACTTC

D gene: TRBD1
V gene: TRBV10-3
J gene: TRBJ1-1
clone size: -
CDR3 protein: CATRGGSEMNTEAFF
CDR3 DNA: TGTGCCACCAGGGGGGGGTCTGAAATGAACACTGAAGCTTTCTTT

D gene: TRBD1
V gene: TRBV24-1
J gene: TRBJ2-5
clone size: -
CDR3 protein: CATSDLSTRTGQETQYF
CDR3 DNA: TGTGCCACCAGTGATTTGTCAACCCGGACAGGGCAAGAGACCCAGTACTTC

D gene: TRBD2
V gene: TRBV7-2
J gene: TRBJ2-1
clone size: once
CDR3 protein: CASSLASGGANEQFF
CDR3 DNA: TGTGCCAGCAGCTTAGCTAGCGGGGGGGCCAATGAGCAGTTCTTC

D gene: -
V gene: TRBV10-3
J gene: TRBJ1-3
clone size: -
CDR3 protein: CAISEEGRTIYF
CDR3 DNA: TGTGCCATCAGTGAGGAGGGTCGGACCATATATTTT

D gene: -
V gene: TRBV20-1
J gene: TRBJ2-5
clone size: -
CDR3 protein: CSASQDQETQYF
CDR3 DNA: TGCAGTGCTAGTCAGGACCAAGAGACCCAGTACTTC

D gene: -
V gene: TRBV2
J gene: TRBJ2-2
clone size: few
CDR3 protein: CASSVWGVTGELFF
CDR3 DNA: TGTGCCAGCAGTGTTTGGGGGGTCACCGGGGAGCTGTTTTTT

D gene: -
V gene: TRBV16
J gene: TRBJ1-6
clone size: -
CDR3 protein: CASSQLLGGNMRTSPLHF
CDR3 DNA: TGTGCCAGCAGCCAATTACTGGGCGGGAATATGAGGACTTCACCCCTCCACTTT

D gene: TRBD1
V gene: TRBV11-2
J gene: TRBJ1-3
clone size: -
CDR3 protein: CASSLGWTGLGNTIYF
CDR3 DNA: TGTGCCAGCAGCTTAGGTTGGACAGGGCTGGGAAACACCATATATTTT

D gene: TRBD2
V gene: TRBV6-6
J gene: TRBJ2-7
clone size: -
CDR3 protein: CASSRLAGGRVHEQYF
CDR3 DNA: TGTGCCAGCAGCAGACTAGCGGGGGGGCGGGTACACGAGCAGTACTTC

D gene: TRBD2
V gene: TRBV7-9
J gene: TRBJ2-1
clone size: -
CDR3 protein: CASSKLAGVVNEQFF
CDR3 DNA: TGTGCCAGCAGCAAACTAGCGGGAGTGGTCAATGAGCAGTTCTTC

D gene: -
V gene: TRBV4-2
J gene: TRBJ2-1
clone size: -
CDR3 protein: CASSQERSGYNEQFF
CDR3 DNA: TGTGCCAGCAGCCAAGAGAGGTCCGGATACAATGAGCAGTTCTTC

D gene: -
V gene: TRBV27
J gene: TRBJ2-5
clone size: -
CDR3 protein: CASSRQLGQETQYF
CDR3 DNA: TGTGCCAGCAGCCGACAGTTAGGCCAAGAGACCCAGTACTTC

D gene: -
V gene: TRBV7-3
J gene: TRBJ1-1
clone size: -
CDR3 protein: CASSLDRNTEAFF
CDR3 DNA: TGTGCCAGCAGCCTGGACAGGAACACTGAAGCTTTCTTT

D gene: TRBD2
V gene: TRBV6-6
J gene: TRBJ2-1
clone size: -
CDR3 protein: CASSYGLAGNDEQFF
CDR3 DNA: TGTGCCAGCAGTTACGGACTAGCGGGAAATGATGAGCAGTTCTTC

D gene: -
V gene: TRBV28
J gene: TRBJ1-5
clone size: -
CDR3 protein: CASSLWQGNNQPQHF
CDR3 DNA: TGTGCCAGCAGTTTATGGCAGGGGAACAATCAGCCCCAGCATTTT